The T cell receptor (beta chain) under discussion was sequenced for a study of blood T cell repertoires in COVID-19. Study background: Acute-phase and convalescent COVID-19 samples originated in the United States, Italy and Spain.

This CDR3 spans 13 amino acids. Trimming cost V 5 bases and J 6 bases, with 13 bases left between them. Participants were aged about 18 to 89 years from roughly 25 US areas. Profiling relied on immunoSEQ multiplex PCR, and the TCRdb table lists in-frame clones only, not all of them. The sample holds about 130,000 clones, around 86% seen once. Sequenced: PBMCs or T cells enriched from blood (not recorded which). The TCR sequence derives from a man aged 45-65 years who had recovered from COVID-19. The chain uses TRBV12-3 or TRBV12-4 and TRBJ1-2, with D hard to call. The CDR3 DNA is TGTGCCAGCAGTATCTCGACTAAGGATGGCTACACCTTC. Translation gives CASSISTKDGYTF.